This T cell receptor beta chain is drawn from a study of identifying expanded T cells in peripheral blood. This CDR3 is 15 amino acids long. Germline V gene lookup returns CDR1 SGHVS and CDR2 FQNEAQ. Trimming cost V 2 bases and J 2 bases, with 13 bases left between them. Some clones are missing from TCRdb's copy, which holds only in-frame ones; the method was immunoSEQ multiplex PCR. The data hold 100,000 or so clones, with around nine tenths observed a single time. Study-wide findings and caveats: Over about two and four weeks, about 17 and 20 clones changed, versus around 1.3 between replicates. Variance in clone template counts between two-week samples significantly increased with total template count across all healthy donors.

As concerns this clone: The antigen is unknown.

No infections or other immune events were documented during collection. This chain uses TRBV7-8 with TRBJ2-7; D possibly corresponds to TRBD1 (6 bases). The sequenced sample consisted of blood. The clonotype originates from a person aged 18 to 70 in good health. Here the CDR3 DNA reads TGTGCCAGCAGCTTATTGCTGGGGGCGGCCTACGAGCAGTACTTC. This codes for CASSLLLGAAYEQYF.